One sample yielded the 5 T cell receptor beta chains listed below, sequenced in a study of T cell clones after liver transplantation. Generated by immunoSEQ multiplex PCR, the TCRdb table keeps only in-frame clones and is missing some. The sample yields about 99,000 clones, 75% to 85% seen once. Material: CD4+ T cells from blood, obtained before liver transplant. These receptors all come from a human donor who received a liver transplant.

The rearrangement links TRBV11-3 to TRBJ2-1; 9 nucleotides agree with TRBD1. Germline V lookup: CDR1 SGHNT, CDR2 YENEEA. Germline trimming cut 3 bases from V and 5 bases from J; bases unmatched to any gene: 5. There are 15 residues in the CDR3. The chain's CDR3 is CASSFPGQGNNEQFF. CDR3 nucleotides: TGTGCCAGCAGCTTTCCGGGACAGGGAAACAATGAGCAGTTCTTC.

The chain couples TRBV11-2 to TRBJ2-2, with D possibly TRBD1 on 5 matching bases. With 7 bases removed from V and 3 bases from J, the gap between germline ends came to 18 bases. This CDR3 region has 16 residues. Germline V gene lookup returns CDR1 SGHAT and CDR2 FQNNGV. The CDR3 is CASTPGARKYTGELFF. CDR3 nucleotide sequence: TGTGCCAGCACCCCTGGGGCGAGAAAATACACCGGGGAGCTGTTTTTT.

This rearrangement joins TRBV7-8 to TRBJ1-2; no definite D call. The CDR3 is 14 residues long. In germline, CDR1 is SGHVS, CDR2 FQNEAQ. V lost 4 bases to trimming and J lost 3 bases, with 12 bases between them. DNA of the CDR3: TGTGCCAGCAGCTCGGCGACGGTCTACTATGGCTACACCTTC. It encodes CASSSATVYYGYTF.

V is TRBV6-6 and J is TRBJ2-1; a weak D match, TRBD2 (6 bases). Trimming pared 8 bases from V and 4 bases from J, leaving 9 bases between. Looked up from germline, CDR1 is MNHNY and CDR2 is SVGAGI (reference sequence). CDR3 size: 12 residues. The DNA for the CDR3 is TGTGCCAGCCGCGGGGTATACAATGAGCAGTTCTTC. It translates to CASRGVYNEQFF.

The chain links TRBV19 to TRBJ2-7; D may be TRBD1 or TRBD2 (6 bases each). The germline gives CDR1 LNHDA, CDR2 SQIVND (reference sequence). The CDR3 loop spans 14 amino acids. The V end was cut by 2 bases, the J end by 2 bases, with 10 bases between. The chain's CDR3 is CASSIQEGAYEQYF. As DNA, the CDR3 is TGTGCCAGTAGTATACAGGAGGGGGCCTACGAGCAGTACTTC.